The 3 T cell receptor beta chains presented below share a single source sample, sequenced in a study of blood T cell repertoires in COVID-19. Data came from immunoSEQ multiplex PCR; TCRdb stores just in-frame clones and leaves some out. The data show just over 150,000 clones, with over 70% seen just once and approximately 0.5% held by the top ten. Sequencing was done on a sample of peripheral blood. The receptors here all came from a man aged 55 to 70 with acute or convalescent COVID-19.

The rearrangement joins TRBV19 to TRBJ2-2; D possibly corresponds to TRBD1 (5 bases). With 7 bases removed from V and 0 bases from J, the gap between germline ends came to 15 bases. The germline V gene has CDR1 LNHDA and CDR2 SQIVND (reference sequence). The CDR3 spans 16 residues. The DNA for the CDR3 is TGTGCCAGTAAGGGGCAGGCGGCTACGAACACCGGGGAGCTGTTTTTT. This codes for CASKGQAATNTGELFF.

This clone was seen a handful of times. V is TRBV19 and J is TRBJ1-5; TRBD1 matches 7 bases. Germline lookup yields CDR1 LNHDA and CDR2 SQIVND (reference sequence). CDR3 length: 16 residues. V lost 4 bases, J lost 2 bases, and 8 bases stayed unmatched. CDR3 sequence reads: CASSKPGTVGNQPQHF. The CDR3 bases are TGTGCCAGTAGTAAGCCCGGGACAGTCGGCAATCAGCCCCAGCATTTT.

This chain uses TRBV6-5 with TRBJ2-4, with 10 nucleotides matching TRBD2. CDR1 and CDR2 from the germline V gene are MNHEY and SVGAGI. V was pared by 8 bases and J by 8 bases, with 9 bases of the junction left unmatched. This CDR3 has 14 amino acids. The CDR3 loop reads CASGSGTSVDIQYF. The DNA of the CDR3 is TGTGCCAGCGGATCCGGGACTAGCGTCGACATTCAGTACTTC.